The T cell receptor beta chain under discussion was sequenced for a study of blood T cell repertoires in COVID-19. About the research overall: Whether acute or convalescent, the COVID-19 samples came from the United States, Italy and Spain.

The CDR3 sequence is 13 residues long. Trimming removed 6 bases from V and 2 bases from J, with 10 bases in between. Germline CDR1 is MRHNA and CDR2 is SNTAGT. Authors' analysis steps: Reference gene primer amplification gave estimated nucleated cell counts. The repertoire was sequenced with immunoSEQ multiplex PCR; TCRdb's copy has only in-frame clones and lacks some. V, J and clone size are taken as reported in that table, and D and trimming were inferred from the DNA itself. The repertoire has 150,000 to 180,000 clones, roughly 80% of them found once; the top ten carry roughly 1.5%. V usage is TRBV6-4 and J usage is TRBJ1-1; unclear D gene. This receptor was obtained from a man older than 75 with acute or convalescent COVID-19. The sequencing sample was made of peripheral blood. For the CDR3, the DNA is TGTGCCAGCAGCTCTCAGGAAAACACTGAAGCTTTCTTT. Amino acid sequence: CASSSQENTEAFF.